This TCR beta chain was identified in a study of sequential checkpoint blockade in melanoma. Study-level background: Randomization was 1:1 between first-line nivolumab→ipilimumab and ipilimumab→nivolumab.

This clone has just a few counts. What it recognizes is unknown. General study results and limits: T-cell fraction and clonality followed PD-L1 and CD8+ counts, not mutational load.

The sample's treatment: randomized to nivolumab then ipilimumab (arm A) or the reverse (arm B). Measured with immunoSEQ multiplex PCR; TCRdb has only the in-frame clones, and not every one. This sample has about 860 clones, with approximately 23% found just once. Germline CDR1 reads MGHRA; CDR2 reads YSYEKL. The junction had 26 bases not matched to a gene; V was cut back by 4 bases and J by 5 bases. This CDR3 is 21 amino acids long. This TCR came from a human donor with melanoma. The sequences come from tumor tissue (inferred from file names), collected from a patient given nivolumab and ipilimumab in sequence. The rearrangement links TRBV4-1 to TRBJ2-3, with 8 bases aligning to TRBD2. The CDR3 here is CASSPATLSAGGGSAQDTQYF. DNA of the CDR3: TGCGCCAGCAGCCCAGCCACCCTCAGCGCGGGAGGAGGATCCGCACAAGATACGCAGTATTTT.